The source of this TCR beta chain is a study of cytomegalovirus exposure and HLA in healthy donors (dated by TCRdb to the late 2010s). Regarding the complete study: An earlier analysis of roughly 630 of the donors reported about 250 Gb of sequence data and 117 million unique TCR beta sequences from about 179 million T cells. HLA typing covered class I and class II loci at four-digit resolution. The later analysis used no new phenotypic data to find candidate immune exposures, relying instead on TCR beta sequences and their occurrence across donors. Of the approximately 400 genotyped donors, 81% were placed in the genetic ancestry cluster associated with self-reported Caucasian donors. The study profiled the T cell repertoires of under 700 subjects by immunosequencing and related them to cytomegalovirus serostatus. All discovery cohort repertoires had been generated using a single sequencing platform. Donor age, sex, ethnicity and CMV serostatus were compiled together with the repertoire data. Among some 400 genotyped donors of the cohort, an average of approximately 240,000 unique TCR beta nucleotide sequences was sequenced per donor, of which about 18% were non-productive. In a later genetic analysis, genome-wide SNP genotypes for about three fifths of the roughly 670 donors were used, and that subset was treated as a discovery cohort. Besides the first cohort of 550 to 750 subjects, a separate validation cohort made up of 90 to 150 different subjects was used. To decide whether each TCR beta V gene segment behaved as functional or pseudogenic, an earlier analysis of fewer than 750 of the donors relied on high-throughput TCR beta sequencing. Typing coverage differed by locus: A, B, C, DRB1 and DQB1 were typed in roughly 620-640 donors, DQA1 in 522, DPA1 in 600 to 610, and DPB1 in 400 to 490. To predict cytomegalovirus infection status, the study combined high-throughput TCR immunosequencing, statistical association of individual TCRs with disease status, and machine learning. The study aimed to test whether signatures of past pathogen exposure could be identified by cataloging public T cell receptors. Approximately 330 gigabases of sequencing data and about 92 million unique TCR sequences made up an early release that covered roughly 670 HLA-typed donors. Five DR-DQ haplotypes were treated as single units for association and clustering because of strong linkage in the cohort. A later analysis re-examined previously published TCR beta repertoires from more than 650 donors and added high-resolution HLA genotyping to investigate patterns of TCR occurrence.

The cohort comprised some 680 healthy bone marrow donors. All cohort members were sampled while nominally healthy, although unrecorded immune exposures were likely present. The donor tested CMV seropositive, placing the donor among the 250 to 350 seropositive members of the cohort. Each donor provided a peripheral blood sample, and peripheral blood mononuclear cells were used for TCR beta sequencing. Genomic DNA extraction from the blood cell samples was performed with the Qiagen DNeasy Blood Extraction Kit. This clone occurred once. Its antigen specificity is not known. The record has no base qualities; no much larger clone is one base away. Library method: the immunoSEQ multiplex PCR assay. The multiplex PCR relied on a mix of 60 forward primers for TCR Vbeta segments and 13 reverse primers for TCR Jbeta segments. A multiplex PCR assay on genomic DNA amplified the CDR3 region of rearranged TCR beta genes. Amplified TCR beta libraries were sequenced as 87-base-pair reads on the Illumina HiSeq System. The published analysis was carried out like this. A later analysis counted about 82 million unique TCR beta chains across the 670 or so repertoires, and 10 million to 12 million of these chains were shared by at least two donors. To remove PCR and sequencing errors, raw reads were error-corrected and collapsed into unique sequences using a nearest-neighbor algorithm that merged closely related sequences. Alignment of CDR3 sequences to IMGT reference sequences was used to assign V, D and J gene segments. For a sequence to be retained, a match of at least six nucleotides to both a V gene segment and a J gene segment was required. Rearrangements were classified as productive when the CDR3 lacked stop codons and remained in frame with V and J, and all other rearrangements were classified as non-productive. CDR3 was defined by IMGT convention, running from the second conserved V-encoded cysteine to the conserved J-encoded phenylalanine. The earlier analysis of fewer than 700 of the donors excluded sequences that lacked an unambiguous match to a single V gene segment. In an earlier analysis of around 600 of the donors, V segments were called functional above 56.7% productive rearrangements and were called segregating when the between-donor standard deviation exceeded 5%. A statistical classification framework was built to diagnose cytomegalovirus status from the catalog of TCR beta chain sequences. In a later analysis, V and J genes were assigned by comparing TCR nucleotide sequences against IMGT/GENE-DB human TR gene sequences. Using the TCRdist pipeline, a later analysis assigned CDR3 sequences along with most-parsimonious VDJ recombination scenarios. In a later analysis, each TCR beta chain was defined by its CDR3 amino acid sequence together with its V-gene family, and reads without a unique V-gene family were excluded. As a way to deal with suspected cross-contamination and a sequencing artifact, a later analysis dropped over 550 nucleotide sequences that were highly shared and had low generation probability. In a later analysis, a clonal expansion index for each public chain was calculated from normalized within-repertoire ranks of inferred template counts. In a later analysis, generation probabilities were computed with a VDJ recombination model fitted to out-of-frame rearrangements, and the resulting probabilities were checked against IGoR. In a later analysis, TCR-TCR, TCR-HLA and TCR-CMV co-occurrence was scored with hypergeometric tests, and a repertoire-size bias correction was applied to TCR pairs. In a later analysis, false discovery rates were estimated by permuting HLA or CMV assignments 20 times. A later analysis grouped co-occurring TCRs with DBSCAN, adding TCRdist sequence similarity when clustering within HLA-allele-positive subsets. Repertoires with fewer than 30,000 or more than 120,000 public chains, plus five repertoires with anomalous nucleotide sharing, were excluded from co-occurrence clustering. The source is immuneACCESS, and TCRdb retained only in-frame sequences with V and J called. Part of the clones is not carried over; for the studies checked, unresolved V genes explain less than half of this, and the remainder is unexplained. That table supplies the V and J calls and clone size; D and trimming were determined from the DNA. Within this sample are around 71,000 clones, with roughly 63% of them counted one time only. Jointly, the top ten make up about 5.7% of the sample.

Broad study findings and their caveats: In a later analysis, most CMV-associated TCR beta chains were found to appear HLA-restricted, with HLA associations seemingly driven largely by CMV exposure. According to the authors, the approach could potentially be generalized to other disease states and immunological phenotypes. A later analysis found that HLA-associated TCR beta chains were more clonally expanded and had lower generation probabilities than equally common non-associated chains. A further reported finding was that TCR beta sequences accurately predicted the HLA-A and HLA-B alleles for most subjects in the first cohort. Because some donors lacked HLA typing at each locus, the association tests relied only on the typed subset. An earlier analysis of 450 to 750 of the donors showed that most TCR beta V segments appeared in productive rearrangements either about 87% or about 30% of the time, which broadly matched IMGT annotations. A group of highly shared sequence variants was considered likely to be a technical artifact of the sequencing pipeline. A later analysis found that TCR association rates varied across HLA loci, with DRB1 alleles showing the most associated TCRs and HLA-C alleles the fewest. Correlated functional status among segregating V segments might be attributable to linkage disequilibrium, but an unknown experimental factor could not be ruled out. Assigning TCR associations to individual alleles was difficult when HLA alleles, especially DR and DQ, strongly co-occurred. Most TCR sequences were observed very rarely across donors, whereas some public TCRs were present in many individuals. Several of the top co-occurrence clusters appeared to be linked to parvovirus B19, influenza, CMV and Epstein-Barr virus, according to a later analysis. Compared with the approximately 720-donor mean, donors in an Asian-associated ancestry cluster had fewer N-insertions in productive TCRs, according to a later genetic analysis. In both the original and validation cohorts, the classifier was reported to diagnose cytomegalovirus status with high specificity and sensitivity. In a later genetic analysis, a missense DCLRE1C variant was associated with V-gene and J-gene trimming of TCR beta chains, and the association was replicated in an independent cohort. Specific HLA alleles were associated with 15,000 to 20,000 TCR beta sequences at a false discovery rate of 0.05 in a later analysis. For the cohort, immune exposure information was limited to CMV serostatus. In this cohort, only TCR beta chains were sequenced, and detectable features were limited by the absence of alpha or paired-chain data. Roughly uniform sequencing depth across donors was assumed in presence/absence analyses, although this assumption may not hold. In vitro tests confirmed that three of the cytomegalovirus-associated TCR beta chains recognize cytomegalovirus antigens. Over 15 rarely observed V segments, including chromosome 9 orphons, were excluded from the earlier analysis of several hundred of the donors because counts were too low. The study gave a list of more than 150 TCR beta chains associated with cytomegalovirus.

The clonotype originates from a young man in good health and CMV-seropositive. Sequencing was carried out using PBMCs.

The DNA is TGCGCCAGCAGCCAGACAGGGGCGCCATCCGCCGAGCAGTACTTC. It encodes CASSQTGAPSAEQYF. In this chain, TRBV4-1 is recombined with TRBJ2-7; 8 bases in the middle match TRBD1. The CDR3 runs 15 residues from the cysteine to the phenylalanine. Just CDR3 DNA is preserved here, 45 bases in frame from base 1. CDR1 and CDR2 were assigned from the germline V gene as MGHRA and YSYEKL. V is cut back by 3 bases and J by 6 bases, with 10 bases in the junction unmatched.